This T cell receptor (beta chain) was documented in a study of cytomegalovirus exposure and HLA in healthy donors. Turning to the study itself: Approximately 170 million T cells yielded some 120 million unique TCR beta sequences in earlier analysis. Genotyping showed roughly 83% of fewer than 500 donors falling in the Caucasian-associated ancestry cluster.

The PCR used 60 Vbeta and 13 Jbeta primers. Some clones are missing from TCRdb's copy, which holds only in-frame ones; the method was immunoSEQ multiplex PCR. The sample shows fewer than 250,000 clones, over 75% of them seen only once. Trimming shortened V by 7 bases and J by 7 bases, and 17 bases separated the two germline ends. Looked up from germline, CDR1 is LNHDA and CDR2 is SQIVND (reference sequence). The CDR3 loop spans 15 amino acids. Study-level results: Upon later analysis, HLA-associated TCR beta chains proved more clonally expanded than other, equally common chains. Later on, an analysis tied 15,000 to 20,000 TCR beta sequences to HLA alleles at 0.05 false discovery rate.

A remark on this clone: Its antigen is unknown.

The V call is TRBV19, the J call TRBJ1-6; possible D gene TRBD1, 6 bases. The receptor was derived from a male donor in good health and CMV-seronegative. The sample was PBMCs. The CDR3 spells CASTPGAVGNSPLHF. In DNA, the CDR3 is TGTGCCAGTACCCCAGGGGCGGTAGGGAATTCACCCCTCCACTTT.